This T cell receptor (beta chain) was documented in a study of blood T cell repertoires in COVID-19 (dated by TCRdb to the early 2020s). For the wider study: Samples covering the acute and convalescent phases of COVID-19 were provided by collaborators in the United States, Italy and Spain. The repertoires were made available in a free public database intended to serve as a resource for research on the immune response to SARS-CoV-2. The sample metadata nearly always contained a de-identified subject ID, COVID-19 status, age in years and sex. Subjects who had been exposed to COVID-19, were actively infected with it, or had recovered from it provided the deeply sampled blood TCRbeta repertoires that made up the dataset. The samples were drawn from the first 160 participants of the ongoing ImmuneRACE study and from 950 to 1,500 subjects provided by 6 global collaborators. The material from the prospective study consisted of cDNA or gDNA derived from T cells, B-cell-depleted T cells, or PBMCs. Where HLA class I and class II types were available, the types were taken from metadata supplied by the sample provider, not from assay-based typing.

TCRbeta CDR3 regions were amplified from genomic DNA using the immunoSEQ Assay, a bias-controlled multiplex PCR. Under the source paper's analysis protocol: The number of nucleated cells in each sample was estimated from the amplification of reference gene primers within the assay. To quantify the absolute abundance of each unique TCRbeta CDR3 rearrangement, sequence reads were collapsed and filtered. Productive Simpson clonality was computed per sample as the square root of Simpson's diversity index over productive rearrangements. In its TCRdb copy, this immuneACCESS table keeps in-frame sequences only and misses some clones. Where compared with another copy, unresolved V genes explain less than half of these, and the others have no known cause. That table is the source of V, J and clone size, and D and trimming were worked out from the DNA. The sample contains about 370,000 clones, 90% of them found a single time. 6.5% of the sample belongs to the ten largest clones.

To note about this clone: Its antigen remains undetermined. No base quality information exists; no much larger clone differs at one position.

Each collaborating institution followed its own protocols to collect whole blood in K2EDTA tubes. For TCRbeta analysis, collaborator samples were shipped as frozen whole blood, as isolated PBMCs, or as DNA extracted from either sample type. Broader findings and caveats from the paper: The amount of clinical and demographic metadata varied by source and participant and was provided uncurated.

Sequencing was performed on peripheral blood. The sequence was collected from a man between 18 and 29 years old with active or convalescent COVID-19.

The DNA is as follows: TGTGCCAGCAGCCAAGTATACACCATATATTTT. This sequence encodes CASSQVYTIYF. This chain joins TRBV3-1 (or the pseudogene TRBV3-2) to TRBJ1-3, with the identity of the D gene unclear. Between the V and J ends, shortened by 1 base and 8 bases respectively, the junction contains 3 bases. The CDR3 holds 11 amino acids from the cysteine to the phenylalanine. The only DNA kept is the CDR3, 33 bases in frame from the first base. CDR1 and CDR2, per the germline V gene (reference sequence), are LGHDT and YNNKEL.